This T cell receptor beta chain came from a study of Graves' ophthalmopathy and Graves' hyperthyroidism. General study results and limits: As the model predicted ophthalmopathy progression, it achieved a sensitivity of approximately 65% and a specificity of approximately 72%.

Included hyperthyroidism patients were aged 18 to 65 and newly diagnosed (under 2 months' duration). Ineligible for inclusion were patients with other autoimmune diseases, uncontrolled infections, pregnancy or lactation. Physicians reached a diagnosis by relying on clinical symptoms, serum thyroxine, TRAb, thyroid ultrasound and orbital computed tomography. As to this clonotype: The target antigen is unknown.

CDR3 regions of TCR beta were amplified from RNA transcripts. Second-round multiplex PCR came after a first-round RT-PCR that employed HTBI primers. Using its own MiXCR run on the multiplex PCR reads, TCRdb lists one record per CDR3 protein. The data contain about 590,000 distinct CDR3 sequences, approximately 35% of them singletons. Germline CDR1 DFQATT, CDR2 SNEGSKA (reference sequence). The V gene lost 4 bases and the J gene lost 3 bases, with 15 bases spanning the gap. This CDR3 spans 14 amino acids. The V and J genes are TRBV20-1 and TRBJ1-2; D might be TRBD1 (6 bases). The source is an adult man with Graves' hyperthyroidism. Material for sequencing was peripheral blood or thyroid tissue (not recorded which). CDR3 DNA sequence: TGCAGTGCTAACCCCACTCCAGGGGACTATGGCTACACCTTC. As protein: CSANPTPGDYGYTF.